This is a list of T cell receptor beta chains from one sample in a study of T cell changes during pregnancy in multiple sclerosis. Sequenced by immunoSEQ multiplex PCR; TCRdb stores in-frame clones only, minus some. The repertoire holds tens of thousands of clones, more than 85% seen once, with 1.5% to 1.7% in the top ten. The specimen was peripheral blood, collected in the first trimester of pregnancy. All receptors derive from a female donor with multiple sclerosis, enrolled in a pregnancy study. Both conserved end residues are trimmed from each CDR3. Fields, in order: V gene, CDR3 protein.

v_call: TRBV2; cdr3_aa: ASSGTSGGGGETQY
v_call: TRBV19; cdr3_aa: ASRLSGDTQY
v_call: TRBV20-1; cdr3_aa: SASRGFEQY
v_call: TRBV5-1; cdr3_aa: ASSLATDRVLYEQY
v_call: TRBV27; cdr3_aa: ASSFLKTGGGHEKLF
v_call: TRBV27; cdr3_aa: ASSPPQGKGGTDTQY
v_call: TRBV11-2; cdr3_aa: ASSFLRMNTEAF
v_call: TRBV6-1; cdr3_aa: ASSDPGQGNTEAF
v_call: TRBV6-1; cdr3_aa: ASRTSGLTDTQY
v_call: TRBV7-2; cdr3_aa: ASSERTSGNEQF
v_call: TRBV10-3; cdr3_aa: AISESIRQNTGELF
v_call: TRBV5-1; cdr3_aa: ASSLGASVGHNEQF
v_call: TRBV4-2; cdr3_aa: ASSPGTGDQDTQY
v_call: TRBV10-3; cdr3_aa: AIWDRVHYEQY
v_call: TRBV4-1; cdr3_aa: ASSSPGTGVEQY
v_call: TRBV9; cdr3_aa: ASSVSAQPGDEQF
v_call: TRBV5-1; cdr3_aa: ASSLNEGNTEAF
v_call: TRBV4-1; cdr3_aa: ASSQDEQGGTEAF